This T cell receptor (beta chain) derives from a study of shared clonotypes between healthy human individuals. V lost 0 bases and J lost 4, with 11 bases in between. CDR1 and CDR2 (germline): SGHNT, YYREEE (reference sequence). This CDR3 contains 15 residues. Only in-frame clones appear in the TCRdb table, and some are missing; sequencing was by immunoSEQ multiplex PCR. The sample holds 1.4 million or so clones; just under 99% are singletons and the top ten take approximately 0.38%. The chain recombines TRBV5-4 with TRBJ2-1; the D gene could be TRBD1 or TRBD2 (6 bases each). This clonotype was obtained from a man in his thirties or forties in good health. Sequencing was done on a sample of naive CD4+ T cells sorted from blood. Regarding subset: CD45RA+ positively selected. CDR3 loop: CASSLEEGVYNEQFF. The CDR3 nucleotides read TGTGCCAGCAGCTTGGAGGAGGGGGTTTACAATGAGCAGTTCTTC. The full variable domain, completed using reference TRBV5-4 and TRBJ2-1, is ETGVTQSPTHLIKTRGQQVTLRCSSQSGHNTVSWYQQALGQGPQFIFQYYREEENGRGNFPPRFSGLQFPNYSSELNVNALELDDSALYLCASSLEEGVYNEQFFGPGTRLTVL.